The 11 T cell receptor beta chains reported below all come from one sample, sequenced in a study of blood T cell repertoires in COVID-19 (dated by TCRdb to between 2020 and 2021). Library preparation was by the immunoSEQ multiplex PCR assay. TCRdb provides this immuneACCESS table in a form limited to in-frame rearrangements. Some clones are lacking; in checked studies, under half of them reflect an unresolved V gene, and why the rest are absent is not known. Counted in this sample were roughly 150,000 clones; 80% of them appeared once. The ten largest clones take up around 3.7% of the sample. Sequenced material: PBMCs or T cells enriched from blood (not recorded which). The receptor source for this set is a woman between 55 and 75 years old who had recovered from COVID-19.

The chain couples TRBV27 to TRBJ2-1; 10 bases fit TRBD2. J was trimmed by 0 bases and V by 6 bases; bases with no gene match: 11. Germline-derived CDR1 and CDR2 are MNHEY and SMNVEV (reference sequence). The length of the CDR3 is 18 residues. CDR3 region: CASRLGLAGDFSYNEQFF. The CDR3, as DNA: TGTGCCAGCAGACTCGGTCTAGCGGGGGATTTCTCCTACAATGAGCAGTTCTTC.

The rearrangement joins TRBV7-9 to TRBJ1-2; D possibly corresponds to TRBD1 (6 bases). This CDR3 spans 17 amino acids. V dropped 0 bases and J dropped 4 bases, with 18 bases sitting between them. Germline values: CDR1 SEHNR, CDR2 FQNEAQ (reference sequence). The CDR3 sequence is CASSLAPPRTDSYGYTF. The CDR3 bases are TGTGCCAGCAGCTTAGCGCCCCCCAGGACAGATAGCTATGGCTACACCTTC.

The CDR3 loop is CASSYSTGTKKLFF. Here the CDR3 DNA reads TGTGCCAGCAGTTACTCGACGGGGACTAAAAAACTGTTTTTT. The rearrangement uses TRBV6-5 and TRBJ1-4; perhaps TRBD1 as D (5 bases). V was clipped by 0 bases and J by 9 bases, with 11 bases between them. The CDR3 runs 14 residues. Germline V gene lookup returns CDR1 MNHEY and CDR2 SVGAGI.

The chain couples TRBV2 to TRBJ1-1, with D perhaps TRBD1 (5 bases). This CDR3 is built from 16 residues. The V gene lost 6 bases and the J gene lost 5 bases, with 22 bases spanning the gap. CDR1 and CDR2 (germline): SNHLY, FYNNEI. CDR3 coding DNA: TGTGCCAGCAGGGACCGCGAAGCGAGGAAGGGGACTGAAGCTTTCTTT. Protein sequence: CASRDREARKGTEAFF.

The chain couples TRBV27 to TRBJ1-1; TRBD1 agrees at 8 bases. The CDR3 consists of 17 residues. V trimming: 5 bases; J trimming: 2 bases; junction bases outside the gene matches: 13. Germline CDR1 MNHEY, CDR2 SMNVEV (reference sequence). CDR3: CASSPKPGQDYNTEAFF. As DNA, the CDR3 is TGTGCCAGCAGTCCCAAGCCGGGACAGGATTATAACACTGAAGCTTTCTTT.

The chain joins TRBV7-2 to TRBJ2-1; 10 bases are a match to TRBD2. The CDR3 has 17 amino acids. Germline CDR1 is SGHTA and CDR2 is FQGNSA. The J segment lost 8 bases and the V segment lost 0 bases, leaving 10 bases of the junction unmatched. Here the CDR3 reads CASSLAVTAGGGYEQFF. The DNA of the CDR3 is TGTGCCAGCAGCTTAGCGGTAACAGCGGGGGGGGGCTATGAGCAGTTCTTC. The whole variable domain, remainder taken from reference TRBV7-2 and TRBJ2-1, is GAGVSQSPSNKVTEKGKDVELRCDPISGHTALYWYRQSLGQGLEFLIYFQGNSAPDKSGLPSDRFSAERTGGSVSTLTIQRTQQEDSAVYLCASSLAVTAGGGYEQFFGPGTRLTVL.

Concerning this clone: Within the sample, other DNA sequences also encode this same CDR3. CDR3 bases: TGTGCCATCAGTGAGTCGCTAGCGAACACCGGGGAGCTGTTTTTT. As protein: CAISESLANTGELFF. The V call is TRBV10-3, the J call TRBJ2-2; no reliable D call. Germline-derived CDR1 and CDR2 are ENHRY and SYGVKD. This CDR3 region has 15 residues. V was pared by 0 bases and J by 0 bases, with 5 bases between.

The chain recombines TRBV9 with TRBJ2-6, with D maybe TRBD2 (6 bases). V lost 4 bases, J lost 0 bases, and 17 bases lay in between. Germline values: CDR1 SGDLS, CDR2 YYNGEE. The CDR3 length is 18 residues. The CDR3 is CASSPRGGALSGANVLTF. The CDR3 nucleotides read TGTGCCAGCAGCCCACGGGGCGGGGCCCTCTCTGGGGCCAACGTCCTGACTTTC.

The CDR3 DNA is TGCGCCAGCAGCTTGAGACAGAGCACAGATACGCAGTATTTT. It yields the protein CASSLRQSTDTQYF. The V and J genes are TRBV5-1 and TRBJ2-3, with D maybe TRBD1 (5 bases). This CDR3 region has 14 residues. V shed 1 base and J shed 0 bases, with 6 bases lying between them. The germline V gene encodes CDR1 SGHRS and CDR2 YFSETQ.

This sequence joins TRBV6-2 or TRBV6-3 and TRBJ2-3, with TRBD1 identical over 8 bases. The J segment lost 2 bases and the V segment lost 7 bases, leaving 8 bases of the junction unmatched. The CDR3 sequence is 15 residues long. Germline CDR1 and CDR2: MNHEY and SVGEGT. This CDR3 is CASNPRDRFTDTQYF. The CDR3 nucleotides read TGTGCCAGCAACCCCCGGGACAGGTTCACAGATACGCAGTATTTT.

The chain recombines TRBV25-1 with TRBJ1-2; 10 bases fit TRBD1. CDR1 is MGHDK, CDR2 SYGVNS, per germline. The CDR3 is made up of 15 amino acids. The ends lost 7 bases at V and 0 bases at J; junction bases unmatched: 5. The CDR3 protein is CASKGQGGPNYGYTF. Written as DNA, the CDR3 is TGTGCCAGCAAAGGACAGGGGGGACCTAACTATGGCTACACCTTC.